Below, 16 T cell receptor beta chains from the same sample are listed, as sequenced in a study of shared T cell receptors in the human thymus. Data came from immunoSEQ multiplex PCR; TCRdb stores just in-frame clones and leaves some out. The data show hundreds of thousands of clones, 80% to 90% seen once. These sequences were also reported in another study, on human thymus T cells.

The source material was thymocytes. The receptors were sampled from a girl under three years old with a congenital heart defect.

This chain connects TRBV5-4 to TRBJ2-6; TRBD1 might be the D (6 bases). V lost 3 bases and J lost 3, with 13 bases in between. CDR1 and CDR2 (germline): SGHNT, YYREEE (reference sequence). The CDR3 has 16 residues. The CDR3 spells CASSSGGRGGANVLTF. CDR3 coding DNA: TGTGCCAGCAGCTCTGGGGGCAGAGGTGGGGCCAACGTCCTGACTTTC.

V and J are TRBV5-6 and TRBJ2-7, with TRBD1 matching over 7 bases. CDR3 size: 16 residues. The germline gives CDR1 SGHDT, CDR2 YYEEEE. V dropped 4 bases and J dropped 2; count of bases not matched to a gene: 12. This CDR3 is CASSNNRDREAYEQYF. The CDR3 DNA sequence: TGTGCCAGCAGCAACAACCGGGACAGAGAAGCCTACGAGCAGTACTTC.

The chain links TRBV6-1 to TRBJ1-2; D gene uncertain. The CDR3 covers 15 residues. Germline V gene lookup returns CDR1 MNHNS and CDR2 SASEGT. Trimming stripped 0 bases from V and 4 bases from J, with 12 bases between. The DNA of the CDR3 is TGTGCCAGCAGTGAAGCGAAGTACGCCGGCTATGGCTACACCTTC. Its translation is CASSEAKYAGYGYTF.

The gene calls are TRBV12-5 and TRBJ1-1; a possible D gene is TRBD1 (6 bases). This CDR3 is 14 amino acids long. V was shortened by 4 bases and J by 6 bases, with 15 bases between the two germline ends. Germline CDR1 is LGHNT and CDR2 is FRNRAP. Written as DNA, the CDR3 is TGTGCTAGTGGTTCGGCTGTCAGGGGCGCTGAAGCTTTCTTT. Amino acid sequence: CASGSAVRGAEAFF.

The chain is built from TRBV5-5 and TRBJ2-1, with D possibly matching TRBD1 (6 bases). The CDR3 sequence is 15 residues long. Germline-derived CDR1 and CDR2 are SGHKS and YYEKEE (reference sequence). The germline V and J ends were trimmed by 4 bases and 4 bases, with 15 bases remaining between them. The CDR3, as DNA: TGTGCCAGCAGCCCGGACAGTAGCCCATACAATGAGCAGTTCTTC. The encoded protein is CASSPDSSPYNEQFF.

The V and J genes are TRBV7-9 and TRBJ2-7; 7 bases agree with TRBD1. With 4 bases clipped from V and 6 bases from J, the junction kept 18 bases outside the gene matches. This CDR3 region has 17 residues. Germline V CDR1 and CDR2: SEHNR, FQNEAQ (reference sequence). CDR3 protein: CASSCPPGQFLNCEQYF. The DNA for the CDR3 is TGTGCCAGCAGCTGCCCTCCGGGACAGTTCCTCAATTGCGAGCAGTACTTC. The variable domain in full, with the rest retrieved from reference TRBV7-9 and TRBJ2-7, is DTGVSQNPRHKITKRGQNVTFRCDPISEHNRLYWYRQTLGQGPEFLTYFQNEAQLEKSRLLSDRFSAERPKGSFSTLEIQRTEQGDSAMYLCASSCPPGQFLNCEQYFGPGTRLTVT.

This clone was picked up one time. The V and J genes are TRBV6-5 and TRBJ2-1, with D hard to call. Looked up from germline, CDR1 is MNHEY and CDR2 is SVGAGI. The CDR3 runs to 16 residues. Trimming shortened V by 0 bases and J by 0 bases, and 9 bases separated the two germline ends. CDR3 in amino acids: CASSYSAKSSYNEQFF. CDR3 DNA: TGTGCCAGCAGTTACTCCGCTAAGAGCTCCTACAATGAGCAGTTCTTC.

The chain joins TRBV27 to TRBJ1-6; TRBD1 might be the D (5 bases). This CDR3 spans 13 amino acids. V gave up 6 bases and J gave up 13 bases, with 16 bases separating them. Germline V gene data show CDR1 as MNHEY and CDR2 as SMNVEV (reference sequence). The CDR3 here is CASRRQGEHPLHF. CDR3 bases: TGTGCCAGCAGAAGGCAGGGCGAACATCCCCTCCACTTT.

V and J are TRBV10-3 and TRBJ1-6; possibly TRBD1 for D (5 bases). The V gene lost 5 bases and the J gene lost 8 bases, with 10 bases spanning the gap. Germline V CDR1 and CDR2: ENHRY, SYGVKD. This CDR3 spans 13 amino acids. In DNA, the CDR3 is TGTGCCATCAGTTCGACAGCTTATTCACCCCTCCACTTT. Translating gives CAISSTAYSPLHF.

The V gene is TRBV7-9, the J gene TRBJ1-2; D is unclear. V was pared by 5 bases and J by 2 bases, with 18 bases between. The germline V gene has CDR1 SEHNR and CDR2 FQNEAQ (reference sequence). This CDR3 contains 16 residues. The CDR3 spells CASSRCTLTANYGYTF. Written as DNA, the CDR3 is TGTGCCAGCAGCCGTTGTACCCTAACAGCAAACTATGGCTACACCTTC.

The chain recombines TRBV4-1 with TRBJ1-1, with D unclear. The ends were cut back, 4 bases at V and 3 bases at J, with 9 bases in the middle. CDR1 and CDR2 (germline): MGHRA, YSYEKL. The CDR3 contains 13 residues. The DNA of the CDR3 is TGCGCCAGCAGCCCGTGGGGAGACACTGAAGCTTTCTTT. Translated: CASSPWGDTEAFF.

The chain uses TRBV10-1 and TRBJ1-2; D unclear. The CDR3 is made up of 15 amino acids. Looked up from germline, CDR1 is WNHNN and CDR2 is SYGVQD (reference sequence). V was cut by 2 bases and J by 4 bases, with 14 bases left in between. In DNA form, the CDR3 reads TGCGCCAGCAGTGAGGTAGGTACAGCTCCCTATGGCTACACCTTC. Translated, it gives CASSEVGTAPYGYTF.

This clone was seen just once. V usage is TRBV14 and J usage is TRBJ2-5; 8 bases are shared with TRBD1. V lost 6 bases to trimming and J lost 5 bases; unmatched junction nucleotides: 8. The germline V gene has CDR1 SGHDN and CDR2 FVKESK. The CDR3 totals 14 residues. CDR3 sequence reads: CASRGQDFGETQYF. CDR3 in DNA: TGTGCCAGCAGGGGACAGGATTTTGGGGAGACCCAGTACTTC.

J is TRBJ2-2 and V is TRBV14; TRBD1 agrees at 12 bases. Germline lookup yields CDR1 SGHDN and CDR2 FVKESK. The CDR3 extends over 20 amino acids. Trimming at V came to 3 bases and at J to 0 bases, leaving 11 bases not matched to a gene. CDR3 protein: CASSQSRDRGPTTNTGELFF. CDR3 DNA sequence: TGTGCCAGCAGCCAGTCACGGGACAGGGGGCCTACTACGAACACCGGGGAGCTGTTTTTT.

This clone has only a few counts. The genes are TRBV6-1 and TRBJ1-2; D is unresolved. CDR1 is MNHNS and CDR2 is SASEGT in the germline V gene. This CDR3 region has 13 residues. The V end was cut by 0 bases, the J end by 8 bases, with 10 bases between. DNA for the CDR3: TGTGCCAGCAGTGAAGCGGAGGCTTGGGGCTACACCTTC. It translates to CASSEAEAWGYTF.

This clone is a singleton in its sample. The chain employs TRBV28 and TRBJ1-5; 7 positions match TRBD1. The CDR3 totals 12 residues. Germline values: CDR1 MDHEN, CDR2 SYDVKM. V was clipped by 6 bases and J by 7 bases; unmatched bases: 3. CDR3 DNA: TGTGCCAGCAGGGCGGACAGGCAGCCCCAGCATTTT. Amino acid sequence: CASRADRQPQHF.